This TCR beta chain stems from a study of cytomegalovirus exposure and HLA in healthy donors. This CDR3 spans 16 amino acids. From germline, CDR1 is LGHNA and CDR2 YSLEER. The V segment lost 4 bases and the J segment 5 bases; nucleotides outside the gene matches: 9. As regards this clone: Its specificity is unknown.

The PCR contained 60 Vbeta and 13 Jbeta primers. This table comes from immunoSEQ multiplex PCR, and its TCRdb copy is limited to in-frame clones, with some not included. The sample lists about 130,000 clones, 80% occurring once. Study conclusions and caveats: Sequencing likely generated an artifact that appeared as a cluster of highly shared sequence variants. Fewer N-insertions than the roughly 700-donor mean were reportedly shown by an Asian-associated ancestry cluster in a later analysis.

This sequence was found in a woman aged 40 to 50 in good health and CMV-seronegative. The sequenced sample consisted of PBMCs. The chain has TRBV4-3 and TRBJ2-1, with 9 positions matching TRBD2. The CDR3: CASSPGGTSPHNEQFF. For the CDR3, the DNA is TGCGCCAGCAGCCCCGGAGGGACTAGCCCCCACAATGAGCAGTTCTTC.